Here is one T cell receptor beta chain with its context. The investigators made TCR beta cDNA from about 500 ng total RNA, using a constant-region primer. Slightly modified ARM-PCR, run as three nested multiplex PCR rounds, produced the TCR beta libraries. Each of the first two PCR rounds ran approximately 11 cycles with TRBV1-TRBV30 forward and C-beta reverse primers. TCRdb re-derived calls from the multiplex PCR reads in MiXCR, one entry per CDR3 protein. The data contain 100,000 to 150,000 distinct CDR3 sequences, 64% of them singletons. The length of the CDR3 is 13 residues. The V gene's germline CDR1 is SQVTM and CDR2 ANQGSEA. V was shortened by 8 bases and J by 5 bases, with 18 bases between the two germline ends. The sample belongs to a study of tumor-infiltrating lymphocytes in primary liver carcinoma. As for the study in general: These patients were men and women whose ages were 30 to 69 years. These were node-negative, non-metastatic T1-T3 tumors of about 4 to 11 cm.

The tissue used was unsorted bulk material of about 19-34 mg. RNA and DNA were co-extracted from it with the AllPrep DNA/RNA mini kit. Surgical resection was the treatment these patients received for primary liver carcinoma. Each sampled tumor had five separate regions taken from it. Sequenced: liver tumor tissue from sampling region 3. Subset in this sample: tumor region T3, left-lateral pole. The sequence came from a woman aged 55 to 70 with primary liver carcinoma and hepatitis B virus infection. This sequence joins TRBV29-1 and TRBJ1-2; D is undetermined. CDR3 region: CSLNPSSGYGYTF. The CDR3, as DNA: TGCAGCCTTAATCCGTCTTCGGGATATGGCTACACCTTC. The whole variable domain, filled in from reference TRBV29-1 and TRBJ1-2, reads SAVISQKPSRDICQRGTSLTIQCQVDSQVTMMFWYRQQPGQSLTLIATANQGSEATYESGFVIDKFPISRPNLTFSTLTVSNMSPEDSSIYLCSLNPSSGYGYTFGSGTRLTVV.